This TCR beta chain was sequenced for a study of T-cell memory formation after mild COVID-19. Study findings and constraints: A subset of responding clones appeared in pre-infection memory, suggesting cross-reactive memory joined. For contracting clones, CD4+ ones sat mainly in CM and EM, CD8+ in EMRA. Clones from the second wave (peaking day 37) had unconfirmed SARS-CoV-2 specificity.

Barcoded TCR alpha and TCR beta cDNA libraries with UMIs came from 5'RACE using constant-segment primers. TCRdb ran MiXCR on the 5' RACE reads and lists one entry per CDR3 protein. The sample shows around 340,000 distinct CDR3 sequences, 20% to 25% of them seen only once. This clonotype was counted a few times. Its target is not known. The CDR3 covers 14 residues. Germline CDR1 is SGHRS and CDR2 is YFSETQ. V was trimmed by 4 bases and J by 5 bases, leaving 13 bases between them. The chain uses TRBV5-1 and TRBJ1-5; TRBD1 is a possible D gene (6 bases). The sequenced sample was PBMCs or a T cell subset sorted from them (not recorded which). This sequence was found in an adult woman who had mild COVID-19 (a few samples of this study predate the infection). Cell type and time point are not known. The chain's CDR3 is CASSIRGGDQPQHF. The DNA of the CDR3 is TGCGCCAGCAGCATCAGGGGAGGGGATCAGCCCCAGCATTTT.